This TCR beta chain appears in the sequencing data of a study of shared clonotypes between healthy human individuals. General observations from the study: In general, naive subsets displayed greater estimated richness than memory subsets did.

HIV-negative, healthy adults without recent acute infections or vaccinations were the donors. Only in-frame clones appear in the TCRdb table, and some are missing; sequencing was by immunoSEQ multiplex PCR. This table has 500,000 to 550,000 clones, approximately 95% appearing once. As to this clone: Its specificity is unknown.

The clonotype originates from a woman in her thirties in good health. The sample taken for sequencing was naive CD4+ T cells sorted from blood. As for subset: CD45RA+ positively selected.

CDR3 region: CASSQLLAGGPCTDTQYF. The CDR3 DNA reads TGTGCCAGCAGTCAGTTACTAGCGGGAGGGCCCTGCACAGATACGCAGTATTTT. The gene calls are TRBV6-7 and TRBJ2-3; TRBD2 agrees at 13 bases. TRBV6-7 is noted as an ORF with a role that remains uncertain. V shed 5 bases and J 1 base; nucleotides not matched to a gene: 9. CDR3 length: 18 amino acids.